The 25 T cell receptor beta chains below come from one sample, sequenced in a study of T cells after yellow fever vaccination. TCRdb redid the calling of the 5' RACE reads with MiXCR, one entry per CDR3 protein. The sample yields under 200,000 distinct CDR3 sequences, roughly 9.6% seen once. The material was CD8+ T cells sorted from PBMCs, obtained 15 days after the yellow fever booster vaccination. The receptor set was obtained from a man in his late teens or twenties who received the YFV17D yellow fever vaccine.

This clonotype was detected once. The chain uses TRBV14 and TRBJ2-7, with 7 bases fitting TRBD2. V lost 6 bases to trimming and J lost 4 bases; unmatched junction nucleotides: 6. The germline CDR1 and CDR2 sequences are SGHDN and FVKESK. There are 13 residues in the CDR3. CDR3 DNA: TGTGCCAGCAGGCCGGACGGGGGGTACGAGCAGTACTTC. It encodes CASRPDGGYEQYF.

The genes are TRBV20-1 and TRBJ2-7; 9 bases are shared with TRBD1. The CDR3 is made up of 14 amino acids. With 6 bases clipped from V and 6 bases from J, the junction kept 12 bases outside the gene matches. Per the germline V gene, CDR1 is DFQATT and CDR2 is SNEGSKA (reference sequence). This CDR3 is CSALGPGQGFEQYF. Written as DNA, the CDR3 is TGCAGTGCCCTAGGTCCGGGACAGGGCTTCGAGCAGTACTTC.

This chain connects TRBV27 to TRBJ2-1, with D possibly being TRBD1 (6 bases). CDR1 and CDR2 from the germline V gene are MNHEY and SMNVEV (reference sequence). V dropped 3 bases and J dropped 7 bases, with 10 bases sitting between them. The CDR3 is 13 amino acids. CDR3 protein: CASSFSQGNEQFF. DNA of the CDR3: TGTGCCAGCAGTTTTTCACAGGGAAATGAGCAGTTCTTC.

V is TRBV20-1 and J is TRBJ2-5, with a weak D call TRBD2 (5 bases). This CDR3 spans 13 amino acids. Germline V gives CDR1 DFQATT, CDR2 SNEGSKA (reference sequence). V was cut by 6 bases and J by 2 bases, with 13 bases left in between. CDR3 sequence reads: CSATSFPQETQYF. The CDR3 nucleotides read TGCAGTGCCACTAGTTTTCCGCAAGAGACCCAGTACTTC.

This clonotype was counted only a few times. V usage is TRBV19 and J usage is TRBJ2-7, with D maybe TRBD1 (6 bases). The germline CDR1 and CDR2 sequences are LNHDA and SQIVND (reference sequence). Trimming pared 9 bases from V and 10 bases from J, leaving 10 bases between. The CDR3 totals 9 residues. CDR3 bases: TGTGCCAGGGGGGACAAACAGTACGTC. Protein product: CARGDKQYV.

This clonotype was observed a few times. This sequence joins TRBV4-3 and TRBJ1-2, with D possibly TRBD1 on 5 matching bases. The germline gives CDR1 LGHNA, CDR2 YSLEER. The CDR3 totals 15 residues. The V and J ends lost 3 bases and 2 bases respectively, with 13 bases between them. CDR3 DNA sequence: TGCGCCAGCAGCCATGGGGCAGGGCCCAACTATGGCTACACCTTC. It codes for CASSHGAGPNYGYTF.

Many counts were recorded for this clonotype. The V call is TRBV6-2 or TRBV6-3, the J call TRBJ2-7; tentative D call: TRBD1 (6 bases). The CDR3 is made up of 14 amino acids. V shed 8 bases and J shed 3 bases, with 17 bases lying between them. Germline CDR1 MNHEY, CDR2 SVGEGT. The CDR3 loop is CASSRTVEFYEQYV. CDR3 DNA: TGTGCCAGCTCCCGGACAGTAGAATTCTACGAGCAGTACGTC.

This clonotype was observed a few times. In nucleotides, the CDR3 is TGTGCCAGCAGCCCTAGGGGGGCTAGCAATCAGCCCCAGCATTTT. Protein product: CASSPRGASNQPQHF. V and J are TRBV7-9 and TRBJ1-5; a possible D gene is TRBD1 (6 bases). The germline V gene encodes CDR1 SEHNR and CDR2 FQNEAQ (reference sequence). With 5 bases removed from V and 0 bases from J, the gap between germline ends came to 11 bases. The CDR3 loop spans 15 amino acids.

This chain connects TRBV5-1 to TRBJ2-2; TRBD1 agrees at 8 bases. The V gene's germline CDR1 is SGHRS and CDR2 YFSETQ. J gave up 0 bases and V 1 base, and 2 bases lay outside the gene matches. The CDR3 is 16 amino acids. For the CDR3, the DNA is TGCGCCAGCAGCTTGACGGACAGGGCGAACACCGGGGAGCTGTTTTTT. It is translated as CASSLTDRANTGELFF.

The chain uses TRBV7-9 and TRBJ2-1; TRBD2 agrees at 8 bases. This CDR3 comprises 15 residues. J gave up 4 bases and V 5 bases, and 7 bases lay outside the gene matches. Germline V gives CDR1 SEHNR, CDR2 FQNEAQ (reference sequence). The CDR3 coding sequence is TGTGCCAGCAGCGCAAGCGGGGGACCTTACAATGAGCAGTTCTTC. Translation gives CASSASGGPYNEQFF.

This clonotype occurred many times. The J gene is TRBJ2-5, the V gene TRBV9, with D possibly matching TRBD1 (6 bases). The CDR3 loop spans 16 amino acids. Germline-derived CDR1 and CDR2 are SGDLS and YYNGEE. Trimming removed 3 bases from V and 5 bases from J, with 20 bases in between. CDR3 sequence: CASSGKTGTLGETQYF. In nucleotides, the CDR3 is TGTGCCAGCAGCGGAAAGACAGGCACCTTAGGGGAGACCCAGTACTTC.

This chain connects TRBV5-1 to TRBJ1-2; 8 bases are a match to TRBD1. Trimming cost V 1 base and J 8 bases; bases outside gene matches: 7. CDR3 length equals 14 residues. Germline CDR1 is SGHRS and CDR2 is YFSETQ. The CDR3 reads CASSLNQGAGGYTF. DNA for the CDR3: TGCGCCAGCAGCTTGAACCAGGGGGCAGGCGGCTACACCTTC.

This clonotype was observed a few times. This chain links TRBV6-1 with TRBJ2-7; D may be TRBD1 (5 bases). Trimming took 4 bases from V and 0 from J, leaving 10 bases between them. Looked up from germline, CDR1 is MNHNS and CDR2 is SASEGT. The CDR3 contains 14 residues. CDR3 in DNA: TGTGCCAGCAGTGCCAGGGTCAGCTCCTACGAGCAGTACTTC. Residues: CASSARVSSYEQYF.

The V and J genes are TRBV5-1 and TRBJ2-7; possibly TRBD1 or TRBD2 for D (5 bases each). V dropped 2 bases and J dropped 6 bases, with 18 bases sitting between them. There are 15 residues in the CDR3. Per germline, CDR1 SGHRS and CDR2 YFSETQ. CDR3 loop: CASSFTWDGPGEQYF. For the CDR3, the DNA is TGCGCCAGCAGCTTCACCTGGGACGGCCCCGGCGAGCAGTACTTC.

This clonotype was observed a handful of times. The genes are TRBV3-1 and TRBJ2-1; 9 positions match TRBD2. The CDR3 contains 18 residues. The germline CDR1 and CDR2 sequences are LGHDT and YNNKEL (reference sequence). V gave up 1 base and J gave up 8 bases; unmatched junction bases: 15. CDR3 residues: CASSQALLVRRGGHEQFF. The CDR3 nucleotides are TGTGCCAGCAGCCAAGCTCTCCTGGTTCGGCGGGGGGGCCATGAGCAGTTCTTC.

In this sample, this clonotype turned up a few times. The CDR3 protein is CASSPMTGGYGYTF. CDR3 nucleotide sequence: TGTGCCAGCAGTCCAATGACAGGGGGCTATGGCTACACCTTC. The V and J genes are TRBV12-3 or TRBV12-4 and TRBJ1-2, with 9 bases that match TRBD1. Trimming cost V 5 bases and J 4 bases; bases outside gene matches: 5. The CDR3 is 14 amino acids.

J is TRBJ1-1 and V is TRBV6-5, with D tentatively TRBD1 (5 bases). V was trimmed by 0 bases and J by 5 bases, leaving 13 bases between them. Germline V gives CDR1 MNHEY, CDR2 SVGAGI. The CDR3 extends over 15 amino acids. This CDR3 reads CASSYSSVEGTEAFF. DNA of the CDR3: TGTGCCAGCAGTTACTCTTCAGTAGAGGGGACTGAAGCTTTCTTT.

This clonotype has a count of ten or more. The genes are TRBV5-1 and TRBJ2-5; maybe TRBD1 (6 bases). CDR1 SGHRS and CDR2 YFSETQ come from the germline V gene. Trimming pared 2 bases from V and 5 bases from J, leaving 13 bases between. CDR3 size: 14 residues. CDR3 residues: CASSFEGVLETQYF. CDR3 nucleotides: TGCGCCAGCAGCTTTGAGGGGGTGTTGGAGACCCAGTACTTC.

This clonotype occurred a few times. This rearrangement joins TRBV19 to TRBJ2-1; TRBD1 might be the D (8 bases). V dropped 7 bases and J dropped 6 bases, with 13 bases sitting between them. Germline V CDR1 and CDR2: LNHDA, SQIVND (reference sequence). This CDR3 is built from 13 residues. CDR3 DNA: TGTGCCAGTACCCACAGGGGGGGCAATGAGCAGTTCTTC. Translated: CASTHRGGNEQFF.

This clonotype appeared a few times. This chain connects TRBV20-1 to TRBJ1-6, with 8 nucleotides matching TRBD1. The V gene's germline CDR1 is DFQATT and CDR2 SNEGSKA (reference sequence). The CDR3 extends over 15 amino acids. Trimming took 6 bases from V and 9 from J; bases not matched to a gene: 13. Here the CDR3 reads CSAPRGRGGSSPLHF. CDR3 sequence (DNA): TGCAGTGCCCCCAGGGGGCGCGGGGGTAGTTCACCCCTCCACTTT.

This clonotype has a count of ten or more. The rearrangement links TRBV7-8 to TRBJ2-7, with D possibly being TRBD1 (6 bases). Trimming took 1 base from V and 1 from J, leaving 11 bases between them. Germline loops: CDR1 SGHVS, CDR2 FQNEAQ. The CDR3 runs to 15 residues. This CDR3 is CASSLVQGPSYEQYV. The CDR3 DNA follows: TGTGCCAGCAGCTTAGTACAGGGTCCGTCCTACGAGCAGTACGTC.

The V and J genes are TRBV7-9 and TRBJ2-6; 8 bases are shared with TRBD1. The trim removed 5 bases at V and 0 bases at J, leaving 9 bases unmatched. The CDR3 covers 18 residues. The V gene's germline CDR1 is SEHNR and CDR2 FQNEAQ (reference sequence). CDR3 region: CASSTPRDRLSGANVLTF. CDR3 DNA: TGTGCCAGCAGCACACCTCGGGACAGGCTCTCTGGGGCCAACGTCCTGACTTTC.

In DNA form, the CDR3 reads TGTGCCAGCAGTCCCACGGGACGGTGGGGAGAGACCCAGTACTTC. It specifies CASSPTGRWGETQYF. The V call is TRBV27, the J call TRBJ2-5, with D perhaps given as TRBD1 or TRBD2 (5 bases each). Germline V lookup: CDR1 MNHEY, CDR2 SMNVEV (reference sequence). Trimming took off 5 bases at V and 4 bases at J, with 17 bases between the two ends. The CDR3 spans 15 residues.

A few counts support this clonotype. The V and J genes are TRBV7-9 and TRBJ1-2; D is unresolved. CDR3 length equals 16 residues. V was cut by 6 bases and J by 8 bases, with 25 bases left in between. The germline CDR1 and CDR2 sequences are SEHNR and FQNEAQ (reference sequence). The CDR3 coding sequence is TGTGCCAGCAGTCTGGTTCGGTCCGGACCGGGTTTGGGCTACACCTTC. Protein: CASSLVRSGPGLGYTF. The full variable domain, completed using reference TRBV7-9 and TRBJ1-2, is DTGVSQNPRHKITKRGQNVTFRCDPISEHNRLYWYRQTLGQGPEFLTYFQNEAQLEKSRLLSDRFSAERPKGSFSTLEIQRTEQGDSAMYLCASSLVRSGPGLGYTFGSGTRLTVV.

This clonotype was detected only a few times. The V and J genes are TRBV20-1 and TRBJ2-7; D remains unclear. CDR1 and CDR2 (germline): DFQATT, SNEGSKA (reference sequence). The CDR3 loop spans 13 amino acids. Trimming cost V 3 bases and J 1 base, with 10 bases left between them. In DNA, the CDR3 is TGCAGTGCTAGGGGAAGTCGATCCTACGAGCAGTACTTC. Translated: CSARGSRSYEQYF.